This TCR beta chain was profiled in a study of regulatory T cells in long-lasting Graves disease. Study-wide findings and caveats: Persistent disease preferred TRBV28, TRBJ1-2 and TRBJ2-5; new disease, TRBV20-1 and TRBJ2-1.

CDR3 size: 15 residues. Germline CDR1 and CDR2: LNHDA and SQIVND (reference sequence). V gave up 5 bases and J gave up 7 bases, with 15 bases separating them. Combining iRepertoire HTBI primers with Arm-PCR of CDR3 regions, the authors built TCR beta libraries. TCRdb processed the multiplex PCR reads anew with MiXCR; each CDR3 protein has one entry. The sample has a few hundred thousand distinct CDR3 sequences; around 20% are singletons. This clonotype has only a few counts. Its antigen remains unknown. The time point was: persistent/refractory GD, antithyroid drugs over 5 years with positive TRAb. RNA extracted from PBMCs served as the sequencing template.

The chain combines TRBV19 with TRBJ1-6, with a possible D match to TRBD1 (6 bases). Sequences were derived from peripheral blood mononuclear cells (PBMCs), sampled when the disease was refractory, from a patient treated with antithyroid drugs. This TCR came from a female donor with Graves disease. CDR3 in DNA: TGTGCCAGTAGTGGGGGCCGGGAACCCAATTCACCCCTCCACTTT. This translates into CASSGGREPNSPLHF.